The 7 T cell receptor beta chains reported below all come from one sample, sequenced in a study of blood T cell repertoires in COVID-19. TCRdb's table, derived via immunoSEQ multiplex PCR, lists solely in-frame clones and lacks some. The sample lists approximately 150,000 clones, 84% occurring once. Sequences were obtained from PBMCs or T cells enriched from blood (not recorded which). These receptors originate from a man aged 45-60 years in a cohort exposed to, infected with or recovered from COVID-19 (not recorded which).

This CDR3 is CATSAGGRASDTGELFF. DNA for the CDR3: TGTGCCACCAGTGCAGGCGGGAGGGCCTCGGACACCGGGGAGCTGTTTTTT. This chain connects TRBV24-1 to TRBJ2-2, with 9 bases that match TRBD2. In germline, CDR1 is KGHDR, CDR2 SFDVKD. J lost 3 bases, V lost 5 bases, and 9 bases had no gene match. This CDR3 is built from 17 residues.

The genes are TRBV18 and TRBJ1-6, with D possibly being TRBD1 (5 bases). V lost 4 bases to trimming and J lost 8 bases, with 12 bases between them. The CDR3 has 14 residues. The V gene's germline CDR1 is KGHSH and CDR2 LQKENI. The CDR3, as DNA: TGTGCCAGCTCACAGTTTCGGGGGGATTCACCCCTCCACTTT. Residues: CASSQFRGDSPLHF.

The chain joins TRBV18 to TRBJ2-4; unclear D gene. Trimming removed 3 bases at V and 0 bases at J, with 9 bases between. The CDR3 is made up of 15 amino acids. Germline V gene lookup returns CDR1 KGHSH and CDR2 LQKENI. The CDR3 DNA reads TGTGCCAGCTCACCGGGCTCGTTAGCCAAAAACATTCAGTACTTC. It yields the protein CASSPGSLAKNIQYF.

A note on this clone: The same CDR3 can be traced to other DNA sequences in this sample. The chain carries TRBV18 and TRBJ2-7, with D uncertain. Deletions cut 6 bases from V and 5 bases from J, with 11 bases between. This CDR3 region has 12 residues. Germline V lookup: CDR1 KGHSH, CDR2 LQKENI. CDR3: CASSPQAHEQYF. The CDR3 DNA reads as TGTGCCAGCTCGCCCCAGGCGCACGAGCAGTACTTC.

The CDR3 spells CASSLDTSMRVQFF. Here the CDR3 DNA reads TGTGCCAGCAGCTTAGACACGTCAATGAGGGTCCAGTTCTTC. This chain links TRBV7-2 with TRBJ2-1; tentatively, D is TRBD2 (5 bases). The germline V and J ends were trimmed by 1 base and 13 bases, with 17 bases remaining between them. The germline gives CDR1 SGHTA, CDR2 FQGNSA. The CDR3 has 14 residues.

The chain joins TRBV24-1 to TRBJ2-2, with 11 bases aligning to TRBD1. The germline V gene encodes CDR1 KGHDR and CDR2 SFDVKD. This CDR3 region has 16 residues. V trimming: 0 bases; J trimming: 4 bases; junction bases outside the gene matches: 0. CDR3 DNA: TGTGCCACCAGTGATTTGGGGACAGGGGGCACCGGGGAGCTGTTTTTT. Its translation: CATSDLGTGGTGELFF.

The rearrangement links TRBV2 to TRBJ2-1; perhaps TRBD2 as D (6 bases). The CDR3 covers 16 residues. Germline V gives CDR1 SNHLY, CDR2 FYNNEI. V was pared by 4 bases and J by 1 base, with 14 bases between. This CDR3 reads CASSGGEEWSYNEQFF. Here the CDR3 DNA reads TGTGCCAGCAGTGGGGGGGAGGAATGGTCCTACAATGAGCAGTTCTTC.